Each of the 8 T cell receptor beta chains below was sequenced from the same sample in a study of shared clonotypes between healthy human individuals. This table comes from immunoSEQ multiplex PCR, and its TCRdb copy is limited to in-frame clones, with some not included. The sample has approximately 330,000 clones, less than 85% seen once. What was sequenced was memory CD4+ T cells sorted from blood. Stated subset: CD45RA-negative fraction. Receptors were obtained from a man aged 25 to 45 in good health.

The gene calls are TRBV29-1 and TRBJ1-1, with 8 nucleotides matching TRBD1. Germline V gene lookup returns CDR1 SQVTM and CDR2 ANQGSEA. Losses at the gene ends were 7 bases for V and 1 base for J; bases not matched to a gene: 8. The CDR3 extends over 14 amino acids. The CDR3 bases are TGCAGCGCTATTTCCGGGACAGGGAACACTGAAGCTTTCTTT. Translation gives CSAISGTGNTEAFF.

The rearrangement joins TRBV29-1 to TRBJ2-6; no definite D call. CDR1 SQVTM and CDR2 ANQGSEA come from the germline V gene. There are 19 residues in the CDR3. V gave up 4 bases and J gave up 0 bases, with 22 bases separating them. Written as DNA, the CDR3 is TGCAGCGTTGCGGACGCCCGTGGTCGAGTGTCCTCTGGGGCCAACGTCCTGACTTTC. Translation gives CSVADARGRVSSGANVLTF. Full variable domain (rest looked up from reference TRBV29-1 and TRBJ2-6): SAVISQKPSRDICQRGTSLTIQCQVDSQVTMMFWYRQQPGQSLTLIATANQGSEATYESGFVIDKFPISRPNLTFSTLTVSNMSPEDSSIYLCSVADARGRVSSGANVLTFGAGSRLTVL.

This clone has just a few counts. The chain recombines TRBV21-1 with TRBJ2-1. TRBV21-1 has pseudogene status. The CDR3 consists of 12 residues. The CDR3 nucleotides are TGTGCCAGCATCAGAGGGGGGTATGAGCAGTTCTTC. Its protein product is CASIRGGYEQFF.

This chain joins TRBV6-1 and TRBJ2-3, with D maybe TRBD1 (5 bases). V gave up 7 bases and J gave up 0 bases, with 14 bases separating them. CDR1 MNHNS and CDR2 SASEGT come from the germline V gene. The CDR3 has 15 residues. As DNA, the CDR3 is TGTGCCAGCACCAGGGTCCTGACTAGCACAGATACGCAGTATTTT. Translated: CASTRVLTSTDTQYF.

The chain couples TRBV6-1 to TRBJ1-2; no clear D gene. From germline, CDR1 is MNHNS and CDR2 SASEGT. Trimming cost V 2 bases and J 2 bases, with 15 bases left between them. This CDR3 is 16 amino acids long. The chain's CDR3 is CASSENRRGKNYGYTF. The CDR3, as DNA: TGTGCCAGCAGTGAAAATAGGCGGGGAAAGAACTATGGCTACACCTTC.

V usage is TRBV5-6 and J usage is TRBJ2-7, with 7 bases lining up with TRBD1. Per the germline V gene, CDR1 is SGHDT and CDR2 is YYEEEE. With V trimmed by 4 bases and J by 4 bases, 11 bases remained unmatched. This CDR3 region has 15 residues. The CDR3 DNA sequence: TGTGCCAGCAGCGCCTCGACAGGGTTTCCTTACGAGCAGTACTTC. This gives the protein CASSASTGFPYEQYF.

In nucleotides, the CDR3 is TGTGCCAGCAGTGAAGCGTCTTGGTCCTACGAGCAGTACTTC. Protein: CASSEASWSYEQYF. This chain uses TRBV6-1 with TRBJ2-7; D uncertain. Germline V gene lookup returns CDR1 MNHNS and CDR2 SASEGT. The CDR3 is 14 amino acids. V was shortened by 0 bases and J by 1 base, with 7 bases between the two germline ends.

This sequence joins TRBV10-2 and TRBJ2-7; D is perhaps TRBD2 (5 bases). CDR3 length equals 13 residues. V lost 6 bases and J 7 bases, leaving 16 bases between the germline ends. CDR1 and CDR2 (germline): WSHSY, SAAADI. The DNA for the CDR3 is TGCGCCAGCAGGGGCGGAGGAGGAGGTGAGCAGTACTTC. Amino acid sequence: CASRGGGGGEQYF.